The clone carrying this T cell receptor beta chain was observed a handful of times. TCRdb recomputed calls from the 5' RACE reads with MiXCR, one row per CDR3 protein. The profile shows some 730,000 distinct CDR3 sequences, 18% of them singletons. CDR1 SQVTM and CDR2 ANQGSEA come from the germline V gene. V gave up 1 base and J gave up 9 bases; unmatched junction bases: 9. CDR3 length: 14 amino acids. The data belong to a study of identical twins. Among all donors, each was a healthy Caucasian. These sequences were also reported in another study, on T cells expressing NK-cell markers. Per that study: Underlying the TCR beta repertoires were sorted CD3+CD56+NKG2C+, CD3+CD56+NKG2C- and CD3+CD56-NKG2C+ T cells. Several experiments employed an anti-gamma-delta TCR antibody to confine sorting to alpha-beta TCR T cells.

The source material was PBMCs. The chain couples TRBV29-1 to TRBJ2-1, with TRBD1 matching 7 bases. The sequence was collected from a woman younger than 35 in good health. Here the CDR3 reads CSVEGSGRGFEQFF. CDR3 nucleotides: TGCAGCGTTGAAGGTTCCGGCAGGGGGTTTGAGCAGTTCTTC.